This T cell receptor (beta chain) is drawn from a study of blood T cell repertoires in COVID-19. The overall study: The study drew acute and convalescent COVID-19 samples from the United States, Italy and Spain. PBMCs, B-cell-depleted T cells, or T cells were the source of the cDNA or gDNA that made up the material.

In the original analysis: Estimation of nucleated cell counts was performed using reference gene primer amplification. Profiled with immunoSEQ multiplex PCR; TCRdb holds only in-frame clones, not every one. From that table come the V and J calls and clone size; the DNA was used to work out D and trimming. Altogether approximately 60,000 clones are present, 60% to 80% being singletons, with the ten largest covering roughly 3.2%. The receptor was derived from a man aged 55-75 years with acute or convalescent COVID-19. What was sequenced was peripheral blood.

CDR3 DNA: TGTGCCACCTCTTTAGCGGGGGGACAAGAGACCCAGTACTTC. Protein product: CATSLAGGQETQYF. The chain combines TRBV24-1 with TRBJ2-5, with 10 bases fitting TRBD2. CDR1 is KGHDR and CDR2 is SFDVKD in the germline V gene. The CDR3 has 14 amino acids. V was pared by 9 bases and J by 2 bases, with 5 bases of the junction left unmatched.